This TCR beta chain is drawn from a study of blood T cells in healthy people across ages. This clonotype was counted ten times or more. Its antigen is currently unknown. For the second PCR, which ran for about 6 to 11 cycles, a sample-barcoded 5' primer and a J-beta primer mix were used. MiXCR was run by TCRdb on the 5' RACE reads, yielding one entry per CDR3 protein. The data show roughly 640,000 distinct CDR3 sequences, roughly 31% seen once. This CDR3 comprises 13 residues. Looked up from germline, CDR1 is DFQATT and CDR2 is SNEGSKA (reference sequence). Trimming pared 3 bases from V and 3 bases from J, leaving 9 bases between. Study-wide results and caveats: Unsorted PBMCs blocked a conclusive comparison of naive and antigen-experienced cells. Higher diversity and more naive CD4+ cells were features of long-lived donors, compared to aged donors.

The chain is built from TRBV20-1 and TRBJ1-5, with D perhaps matching TRBD1 (5 bases). Source material: blood. This receptor was identified in a woman at least 80 years old in good health. The chain's CDR3 is CSARLGVNQPQHF. DNA of the CDR3: TGCAGTGCTAGGTTAGGGGTCAATCAGCCCCAGCATTTT.